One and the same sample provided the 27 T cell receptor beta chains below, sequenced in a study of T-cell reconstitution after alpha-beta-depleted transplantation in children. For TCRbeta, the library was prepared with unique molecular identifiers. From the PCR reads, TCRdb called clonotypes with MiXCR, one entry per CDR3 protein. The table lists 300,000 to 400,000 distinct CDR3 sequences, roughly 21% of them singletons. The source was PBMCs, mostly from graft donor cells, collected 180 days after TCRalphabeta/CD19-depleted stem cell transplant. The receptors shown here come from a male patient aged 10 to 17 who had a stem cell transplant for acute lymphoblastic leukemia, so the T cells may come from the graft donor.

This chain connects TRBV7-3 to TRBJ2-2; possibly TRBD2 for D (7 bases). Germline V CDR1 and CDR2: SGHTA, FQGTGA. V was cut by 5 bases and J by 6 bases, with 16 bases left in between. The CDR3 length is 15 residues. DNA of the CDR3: TGTGCCAGCAGCCCCATAAGGGGGGGGGCCGGGGAGCTGTTTTTT. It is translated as CASSPIRGGAGELFF.

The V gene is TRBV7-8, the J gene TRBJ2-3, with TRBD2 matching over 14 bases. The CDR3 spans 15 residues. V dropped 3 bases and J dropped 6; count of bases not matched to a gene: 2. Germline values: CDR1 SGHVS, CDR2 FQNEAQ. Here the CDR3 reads CASSFRLAGGDTQYF. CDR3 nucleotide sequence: TGTGCCAGCAGCTTCCGACTAGCGGGAGGGGATACGCAGTATTTT.

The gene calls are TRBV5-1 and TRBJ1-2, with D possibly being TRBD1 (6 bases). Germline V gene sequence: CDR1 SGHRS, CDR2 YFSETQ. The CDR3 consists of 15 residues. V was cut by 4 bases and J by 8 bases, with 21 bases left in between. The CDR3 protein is CASSRVAGVEVGYTF. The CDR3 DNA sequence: TGCGCCAGCAGCCGTGTCGCAGGGGTCGAGGTGGGCTACACCTTC.

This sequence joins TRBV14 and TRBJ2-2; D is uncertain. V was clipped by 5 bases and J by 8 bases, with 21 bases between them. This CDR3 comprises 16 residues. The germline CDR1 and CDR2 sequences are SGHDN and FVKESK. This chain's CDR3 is CASSSSSQSVRGELFF. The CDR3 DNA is TGTGCCAGCAGCTCAAGCTCACAGTCCGTGCGGGGGGAGCTGTTTTTT.

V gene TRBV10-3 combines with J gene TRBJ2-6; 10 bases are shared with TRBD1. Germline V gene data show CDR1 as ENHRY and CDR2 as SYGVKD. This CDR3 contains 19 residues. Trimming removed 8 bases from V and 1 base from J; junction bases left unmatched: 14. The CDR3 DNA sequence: TGTGCCATCCCCAGGTTCCGGGACAGGGGCCTTTCTGGGGCCAACGTCCTGACTTTC. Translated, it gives CAIPRFRDRGLSGANVLTF.

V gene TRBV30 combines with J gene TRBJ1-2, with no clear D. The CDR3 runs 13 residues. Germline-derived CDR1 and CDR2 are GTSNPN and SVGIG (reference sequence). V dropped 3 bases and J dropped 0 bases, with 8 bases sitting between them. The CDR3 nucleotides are TGTGCCTGGAGGGCAGATGCTAACTATGGCTACACCTTC. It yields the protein CAWRADANYGYTF.

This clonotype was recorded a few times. The CDR3 spells CAISPGLGGTGELFF. The CDR3 bases are TGTGCCATCAGTCCGGGACTAGGCGGCACCGGGGAGCTGTTTTTT. The rearrangement joins TRBV10-3 to TRBJ2-2, with 8 bases matching TRBD2. V lost 5 bases to trimming and J lost 4 bases; unmatched junction nucleotides: 6. Germline loops: CDR1 ENHRY, CDR2 SYGVKD. The CDR3 is 15 residues long.

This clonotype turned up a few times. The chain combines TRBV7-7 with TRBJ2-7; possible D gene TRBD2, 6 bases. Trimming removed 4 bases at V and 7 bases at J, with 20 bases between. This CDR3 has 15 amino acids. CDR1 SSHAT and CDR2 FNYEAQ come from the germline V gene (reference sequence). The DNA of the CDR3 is TGTGCCAGCAGCTCCTCTAGCGACCCCCCCAGGGAGCAGTACTTC. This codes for CASSSSSDPPREQYF.

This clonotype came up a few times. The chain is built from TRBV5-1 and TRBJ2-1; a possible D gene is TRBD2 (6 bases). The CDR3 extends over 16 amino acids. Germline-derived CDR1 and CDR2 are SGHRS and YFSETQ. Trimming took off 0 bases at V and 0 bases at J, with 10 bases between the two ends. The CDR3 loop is CASSLVSSGSYNEQFF. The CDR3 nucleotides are TGCGCCAGCAGCTTGGTTAGTAGCGGCTCCTACAATGAGCAGTTCTTC.

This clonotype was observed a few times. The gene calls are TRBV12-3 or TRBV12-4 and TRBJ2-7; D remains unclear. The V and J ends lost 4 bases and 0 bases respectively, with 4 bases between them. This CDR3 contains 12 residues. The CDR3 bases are TGTGCCAGCAGTTCCGCCTCCTACGAGCAGTACTTC. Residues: CASSSASYEQYF.

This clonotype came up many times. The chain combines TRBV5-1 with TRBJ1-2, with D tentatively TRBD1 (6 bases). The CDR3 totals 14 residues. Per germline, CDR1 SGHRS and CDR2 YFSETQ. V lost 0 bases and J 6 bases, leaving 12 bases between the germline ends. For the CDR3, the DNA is TGCGCCAGCAGCTTGGTTGTGGGGGCGAATGGCTACACCTTC. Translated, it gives CASSLVVGANGYTF.

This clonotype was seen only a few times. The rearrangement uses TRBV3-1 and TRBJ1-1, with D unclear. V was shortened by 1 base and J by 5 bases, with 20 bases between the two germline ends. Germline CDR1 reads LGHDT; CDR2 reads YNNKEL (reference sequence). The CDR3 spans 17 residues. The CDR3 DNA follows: TGTGCCAGCAGCCAAGTCTACGTTTCTGGGCGGTTTACTGAAGCTTTCTTT. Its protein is CASSQVYVSGRFTEAFF.

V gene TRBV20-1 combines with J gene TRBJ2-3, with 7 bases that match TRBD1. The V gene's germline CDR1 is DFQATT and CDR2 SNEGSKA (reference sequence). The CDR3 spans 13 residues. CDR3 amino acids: CSSSTGWADTQYF. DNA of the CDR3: TGCAGCTCCTCGACAGGGTGGGCAGATACGCAGTATTTT.

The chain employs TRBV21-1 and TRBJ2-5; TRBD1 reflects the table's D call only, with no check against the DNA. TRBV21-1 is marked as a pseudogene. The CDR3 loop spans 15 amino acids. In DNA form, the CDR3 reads TGTGCCAGCAGCCACCTCAGGGGGACAGGAGAGACCCAGTACTTC. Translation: CASSHLRGTGETQYF.

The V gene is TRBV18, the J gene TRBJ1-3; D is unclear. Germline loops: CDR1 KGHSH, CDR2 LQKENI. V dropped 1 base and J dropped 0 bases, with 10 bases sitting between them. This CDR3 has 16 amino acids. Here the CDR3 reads CASSPRSGPSGNTIYF. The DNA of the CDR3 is TGTGCCAGCTCACCACGATCAGGCCCCTCTGGAAACACCATATATTTT.

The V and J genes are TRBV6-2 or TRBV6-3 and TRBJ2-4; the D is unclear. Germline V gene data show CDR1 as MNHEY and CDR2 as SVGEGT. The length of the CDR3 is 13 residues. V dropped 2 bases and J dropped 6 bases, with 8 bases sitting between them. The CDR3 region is CASSYDLINIQYF. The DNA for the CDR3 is TGTGCCAGCAGTTACGACTTAATAAACATTCAGTACTTC.

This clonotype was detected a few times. CDR3 sequence (DNA): TGCGCCAGCGGAGCGGGAGCTCGTACAGATACGCAGTATTTT. Amino acid sequence: CASGAGARTDTQYF. This rearrangement joins TRBV5-1 to TRBJ2-3; 8 nucleotides match TRBD2. CDR3 length: 14 amino acids. Germline-derived CDR1 and CDR2 are SGHRS and YFSETQ. J gave up 3 bases and V 7 bases, and 7 bases lay outside the gene matches.

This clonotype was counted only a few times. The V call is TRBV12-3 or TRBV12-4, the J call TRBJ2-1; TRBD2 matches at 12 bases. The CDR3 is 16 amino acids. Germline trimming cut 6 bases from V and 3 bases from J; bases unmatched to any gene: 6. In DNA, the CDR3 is TGTGCCAGCAGAATACTAGCGGGAGGTTACTACAATGAGCAGTTCTTC. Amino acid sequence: CASRILAGGYYNEQFF.

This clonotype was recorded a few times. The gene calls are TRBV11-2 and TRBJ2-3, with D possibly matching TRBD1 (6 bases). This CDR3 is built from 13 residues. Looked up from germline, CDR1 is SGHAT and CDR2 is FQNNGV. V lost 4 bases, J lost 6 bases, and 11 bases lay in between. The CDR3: CASSSGAGDTQYF. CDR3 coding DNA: TGTGCCAGCAGCTCAGGGGCTGGGGATACGCAGTATTTT. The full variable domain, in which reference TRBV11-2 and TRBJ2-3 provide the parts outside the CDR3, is EAGVAQSPRYKIIEKRQSVAFWCNPISGHATLYWYQQILGQGPKLLIQFQNNGVVDDSQLPKDRFSAERLKGVDSTLKIQPAKLEDSAVYLCASSSGAGDTQYFGPGTRLTVL.

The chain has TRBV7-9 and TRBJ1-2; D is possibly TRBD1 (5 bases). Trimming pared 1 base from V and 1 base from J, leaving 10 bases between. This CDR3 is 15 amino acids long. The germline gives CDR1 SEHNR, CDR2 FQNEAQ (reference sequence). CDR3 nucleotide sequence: TGTGCCAGCAGCTTAGGGGACCGGGTTAACTATGGCTACACCTTC. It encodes CASSLGDRVNYGYTF.

The CDR3 DNA reads as TGCGCCAGCAGCTTGGGCGGGGTCTACTCCTACAATGAGCAGTTCTTC. Residues: CASSLGGVYSYNEQFF. V and J are TRBV5-1 and TRBJ2-1; D perhaps matches TRBD2 (6 bases). Germline assignment: CDR1 SGHRS and CDR2 YFSETQ. The CDR3 extends over 16 amino acids. V was pared by 0 bases and J by 0 bases, with 10 bases between.

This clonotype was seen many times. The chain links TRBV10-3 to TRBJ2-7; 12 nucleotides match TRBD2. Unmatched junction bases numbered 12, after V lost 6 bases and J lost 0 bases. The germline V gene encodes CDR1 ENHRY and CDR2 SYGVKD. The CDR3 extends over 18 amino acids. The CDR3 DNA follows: TGTGCCATCAGCACCCGGGGACTAGCGGGTGGATCCTCCTACGAGCAGTACTTC. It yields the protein CAISTRGLAGGSSYEQYF.

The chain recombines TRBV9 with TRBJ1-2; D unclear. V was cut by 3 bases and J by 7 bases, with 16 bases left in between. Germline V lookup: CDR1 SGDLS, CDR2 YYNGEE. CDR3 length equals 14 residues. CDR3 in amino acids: CASSAFSVLGGYTF. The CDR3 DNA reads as TGTGCCAGCAGCGCCTTTTCGGTACTAGGTGGCTACACCTTC.

As DNA, the CDR3 is TGTGCCAGCAGCTTGTACAGGGATGGAGATGGCTACACCTTC. Amino acid sequence: CASSLYRDGDGYTF. V gene TRBV5-5 combines with J gene TRBJ1-2; weak D call: TRBD1 (6 bases). This CDR3 is 14 amino acids long. V was clipped by 1 base and J by 6 bases, with 13 bases between them. Germline CDR1 SGHKS, CDR2 YYEKEE (reference sequence).

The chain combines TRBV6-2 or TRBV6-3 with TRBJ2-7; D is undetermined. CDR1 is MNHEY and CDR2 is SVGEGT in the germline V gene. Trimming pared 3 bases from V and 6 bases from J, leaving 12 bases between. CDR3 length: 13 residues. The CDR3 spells CASSYPPAGEQYF. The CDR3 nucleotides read TGTGCCAGCAGTTATCCCCCGGCTGGCGAGCAGTACTTC.

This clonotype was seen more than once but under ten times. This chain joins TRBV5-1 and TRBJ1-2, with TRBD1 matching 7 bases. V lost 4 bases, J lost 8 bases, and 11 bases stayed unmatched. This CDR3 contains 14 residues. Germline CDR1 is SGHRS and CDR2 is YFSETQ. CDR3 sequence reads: CASSPPGQRGGYTF. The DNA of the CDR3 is TGCGCCAGCAGCCCCCCGGGACAGAGGGGCGGCTACACCTTC.

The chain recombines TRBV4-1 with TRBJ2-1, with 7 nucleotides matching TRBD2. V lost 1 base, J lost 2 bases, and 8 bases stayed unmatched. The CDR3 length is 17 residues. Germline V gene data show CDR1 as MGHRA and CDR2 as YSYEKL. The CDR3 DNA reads TGCGCCAGCAGCCAAGGATGGTGGGAGGGCCCCTACAATGAGCAGTTCTTC. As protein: CASSQGWWEGPYNEQFF.